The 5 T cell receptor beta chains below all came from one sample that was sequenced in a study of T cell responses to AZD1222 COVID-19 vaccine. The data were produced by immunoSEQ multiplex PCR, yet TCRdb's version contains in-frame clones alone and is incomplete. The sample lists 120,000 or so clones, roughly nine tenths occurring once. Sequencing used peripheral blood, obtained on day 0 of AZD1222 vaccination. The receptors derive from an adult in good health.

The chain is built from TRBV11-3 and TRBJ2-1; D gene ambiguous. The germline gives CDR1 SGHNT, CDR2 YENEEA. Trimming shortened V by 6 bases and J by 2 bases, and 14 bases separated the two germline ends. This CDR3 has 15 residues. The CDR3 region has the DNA TGTGCCAGCAGTAAGGGCAGCTTTCCCTACAATGAGCAGTTCTTC. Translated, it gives CASSKGSFPYNEQFF.

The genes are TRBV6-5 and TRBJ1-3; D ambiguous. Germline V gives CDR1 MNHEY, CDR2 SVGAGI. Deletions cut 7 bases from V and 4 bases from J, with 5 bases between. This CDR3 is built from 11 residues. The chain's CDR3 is CASILGNTIYF. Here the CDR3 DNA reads TGTGCCAGCATACTGGGAAACACCATATATTTT.

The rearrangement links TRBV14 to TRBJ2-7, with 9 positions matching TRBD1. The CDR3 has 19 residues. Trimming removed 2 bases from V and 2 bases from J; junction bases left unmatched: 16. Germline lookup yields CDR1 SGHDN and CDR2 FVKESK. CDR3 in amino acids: CASSQTPPPQGAFTYEQYF. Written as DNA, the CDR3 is TGTGCCAGCAGCCAAACCCCTCCTCCACAGGGGGCCTTCACCTACGAGCAGTACTTC.

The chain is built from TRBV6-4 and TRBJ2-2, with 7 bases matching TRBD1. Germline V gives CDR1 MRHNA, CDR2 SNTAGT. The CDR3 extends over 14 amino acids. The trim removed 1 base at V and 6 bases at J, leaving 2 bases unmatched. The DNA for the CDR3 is TGTGCCAGCAGTGACTACAGGGGCTCCGGGGAGCTGTTTTTT. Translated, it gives CASSDYRGSGELFF.

CDR3 nucleotides: TGTGCCACACGGGGCAACCTAGCGGGGACCTACAATGAGCAGTTCTTC. It encodes CATRGNLAGTYNEQFF. The chain links TRBV10-3 to TRBJ2-1; TRBD2 aligns across 9 bases. With 10 bases clipped from V and 2 bases from J, the junction kept 12 bases outside the gene matches. CDR1 and CDR2 from the germline V gene are ENHRY and SYGVKD. CDR3 length equals 16 residues.